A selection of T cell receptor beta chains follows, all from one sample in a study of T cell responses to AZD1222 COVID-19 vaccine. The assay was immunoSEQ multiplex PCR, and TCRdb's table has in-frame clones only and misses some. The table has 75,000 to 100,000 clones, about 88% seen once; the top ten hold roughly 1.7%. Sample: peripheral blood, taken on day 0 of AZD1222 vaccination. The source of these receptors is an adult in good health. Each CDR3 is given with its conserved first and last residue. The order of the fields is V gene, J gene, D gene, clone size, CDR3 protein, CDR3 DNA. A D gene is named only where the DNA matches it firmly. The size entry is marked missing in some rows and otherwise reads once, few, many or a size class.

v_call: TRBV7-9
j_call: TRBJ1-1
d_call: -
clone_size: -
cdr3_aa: CASSPAGGRTEAFF
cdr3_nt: TGTGCCAGCAGCCCCGCTGGTGGCCGCACTGAAGCTTTCTTT

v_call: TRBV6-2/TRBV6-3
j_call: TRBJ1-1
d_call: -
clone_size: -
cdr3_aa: CASSYLLSTDPPAFF
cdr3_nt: TGTGCCAGCAGTTACCTATTGTCGACAGATCCTCCGGCTTTCTTT

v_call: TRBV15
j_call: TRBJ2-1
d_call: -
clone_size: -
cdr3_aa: CATRKDSLNYNEQFF
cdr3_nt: TGTGCCACCAGAAAGGACAGCCTTAACTACAATGAGCAGTTCTTC

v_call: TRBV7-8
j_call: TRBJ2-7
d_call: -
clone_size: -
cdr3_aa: CASSDLGYEQYF
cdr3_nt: TGTGCCAGCAGCGATTTGGGTTACGAGCAGTACTTC

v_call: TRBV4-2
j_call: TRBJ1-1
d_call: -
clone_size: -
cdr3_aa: CASSQVTGMDTEAFF
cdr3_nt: TGTGCCAGCAGCCAAGTTACAGGGATGGACACTGAAGCTTTCTTT

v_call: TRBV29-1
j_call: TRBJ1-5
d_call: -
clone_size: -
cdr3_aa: CSVGIAGEGNQPQHF
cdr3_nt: TGCAGCGTTGGGATAGCGGGTGAGGGCAATCAGCCCCAGCATTTT

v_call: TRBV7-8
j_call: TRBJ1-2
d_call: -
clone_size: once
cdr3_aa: CASSQALAGSSRGYTF
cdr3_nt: TGTGCCAGCAGCCAGGCCCTGGCGGGCTCTTCTCGTGGCTACACCTTC

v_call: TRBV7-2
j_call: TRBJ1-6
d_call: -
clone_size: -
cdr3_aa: CASSLRSNSPLHF
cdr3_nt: TGTGCCAGCAGCTTACGCTCAAATTCACCCCTCCACTTT

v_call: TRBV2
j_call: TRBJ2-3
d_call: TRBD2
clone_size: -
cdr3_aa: CASSPSGLDTDTQYF
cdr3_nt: TGTGCCAGCAGTCCTTCGGGACTAGACACAGATACGCAGTATTTT

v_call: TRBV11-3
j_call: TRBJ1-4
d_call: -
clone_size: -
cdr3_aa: CASRERWSSNEKLFF
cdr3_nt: TGTGCCAGCAGGGAGAGATGGAGTTCTAATGAAAAACTGTTTTTT

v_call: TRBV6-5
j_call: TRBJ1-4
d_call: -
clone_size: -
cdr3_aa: CASRIGQPTNEKLFF
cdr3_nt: TGTGCCAGCAGAATCGGACAGCCCACTAATGAAAAACTGTTTTTT

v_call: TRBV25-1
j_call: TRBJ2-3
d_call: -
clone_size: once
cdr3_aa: CAAEADTQYF
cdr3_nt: TGTGCCGCCGAGGCAGATACGCAGTATTTT

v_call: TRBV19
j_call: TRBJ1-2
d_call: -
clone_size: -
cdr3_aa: CASSPEYYGYTF
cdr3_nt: TGTGCCAGTAGTCCCGAGTACTATGGCTACACCTTC

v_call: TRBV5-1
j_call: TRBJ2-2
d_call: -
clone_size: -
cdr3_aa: CASSADPSGELFF
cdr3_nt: TGCGCCAGCAGCGCCGACCCTAGCGGGGAGCTGTTTTTT

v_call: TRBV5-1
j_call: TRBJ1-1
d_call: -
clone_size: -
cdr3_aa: CASSWEAGTEAFF
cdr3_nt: TGCGCCAGCAGCTGGGAGGCGGGCACTGAAGCTTTCTTT

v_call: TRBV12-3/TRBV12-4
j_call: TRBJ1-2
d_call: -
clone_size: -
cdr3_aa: CASSVGSHYGYTF
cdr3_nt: TGTGCCAGCAGTGTAGGATCTCACTATGGCTACACCTTC

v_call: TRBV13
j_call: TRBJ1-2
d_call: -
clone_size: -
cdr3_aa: CASSLGHRVGYGYTF
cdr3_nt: TGTGCCAGCAGCTTAGGCCACAGGGTAGGCTATGGCTACACCTTC

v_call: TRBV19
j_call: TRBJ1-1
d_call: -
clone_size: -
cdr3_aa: CASSMQGVENTEAFF
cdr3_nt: TGTGCCAGTAGTATGCAAGGGGTGGAGAACACTGAAGCTTTCTTT

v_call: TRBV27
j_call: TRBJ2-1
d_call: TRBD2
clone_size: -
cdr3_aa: CASSPRGSGVGLNEQFF
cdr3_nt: TGTGCCAGCAGTCCCCGGGGTAGCGGGGTAGGGTTAAATGAGCAGTTCTTC

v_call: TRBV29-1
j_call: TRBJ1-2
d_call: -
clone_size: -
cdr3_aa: CSVQGRGTNYGYTF
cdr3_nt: TGCAGCGTTCAAGGGAGAGGTACTAACTATGGCTACACCTTC

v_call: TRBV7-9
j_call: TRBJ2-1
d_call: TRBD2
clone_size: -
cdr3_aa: CASSLGAGTILYNEQFF
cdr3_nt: TGTGCCAGCAGCTTAGGGGCTGGGACTATTCTTTACAATGAGCAGTTCTTC

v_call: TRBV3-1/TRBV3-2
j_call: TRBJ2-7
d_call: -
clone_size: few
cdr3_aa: CASSQGEGYEQYF
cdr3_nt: TGTGCCAGCAGCCAAGGAGAGGGGTACGAGCAGTACTTC

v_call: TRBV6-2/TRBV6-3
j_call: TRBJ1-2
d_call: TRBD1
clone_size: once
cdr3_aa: CASSSQGYGYTF
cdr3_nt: TGTGCCAGCAGTTCACAGGGGTATGGCTACACCTTC

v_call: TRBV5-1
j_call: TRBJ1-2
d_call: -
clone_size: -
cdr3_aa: CASSSLPDSFDGYTF
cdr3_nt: TGCGCCAGCAGCTCCTTACCTGACAGTTTCGACGGCTACACCTTC